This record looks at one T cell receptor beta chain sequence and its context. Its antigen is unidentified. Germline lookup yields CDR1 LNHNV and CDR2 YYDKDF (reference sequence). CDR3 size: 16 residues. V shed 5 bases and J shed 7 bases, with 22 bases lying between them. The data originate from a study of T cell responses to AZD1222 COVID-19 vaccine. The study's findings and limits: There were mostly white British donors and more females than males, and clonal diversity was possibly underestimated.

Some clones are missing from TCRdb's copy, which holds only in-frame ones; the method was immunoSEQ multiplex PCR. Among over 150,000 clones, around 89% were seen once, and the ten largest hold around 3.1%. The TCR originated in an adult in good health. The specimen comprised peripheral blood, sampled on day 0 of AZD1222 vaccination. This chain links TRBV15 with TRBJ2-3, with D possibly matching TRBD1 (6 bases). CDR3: CATSETARPQGNTQYF. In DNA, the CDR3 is TGTGCCACCAGCGAGACAGCTCGACCGCAGGGGAATACGCAGTATTTT.